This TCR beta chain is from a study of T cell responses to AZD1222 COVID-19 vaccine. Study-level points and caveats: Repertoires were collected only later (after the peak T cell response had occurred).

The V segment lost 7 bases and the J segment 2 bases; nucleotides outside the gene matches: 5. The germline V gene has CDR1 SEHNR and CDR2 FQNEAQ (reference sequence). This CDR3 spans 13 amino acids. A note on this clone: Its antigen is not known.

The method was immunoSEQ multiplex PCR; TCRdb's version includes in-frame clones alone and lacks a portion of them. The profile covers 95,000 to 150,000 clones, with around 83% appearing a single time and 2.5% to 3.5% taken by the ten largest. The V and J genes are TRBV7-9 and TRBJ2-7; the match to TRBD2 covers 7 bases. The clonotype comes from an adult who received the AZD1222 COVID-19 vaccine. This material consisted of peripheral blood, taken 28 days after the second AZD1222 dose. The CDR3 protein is CASIGGVAYEQYF. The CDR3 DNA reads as TGTGCCAGCATTGGGGGGGTAGCCTACGAGCAGTACTTC.